The source of this TCR beta chain is a study of T cell clonotyping in hematopoietic cell transplantation. Time point indicated: recipient sample about 28 days before transplant, after cytoreduction. Blood collection times were about day -28 and days 30, 100, 180 posttransplant. The germline V and J ends were trimmed by 6 bases and 9 bases, with 18 bases remaining between them. The CDR3 length is 14 residues. Germline assignment: CDR1 MDHEN and CDR2 SYDVKM. Sequenced by immunoSEQ multiplex PCR; TCRdb stores in-frame clones only, minus some. The table lists fewer than 50,000 clones, approximately 90% of them singletons.

The source of this sequence is a man aged 55 to 69 with biphenotypic leukemia. Some clones in this sample may be carry-over from other donors' samples. The material was peripheral blood mononuclear cells, obtained before stem cell transplant. The chain couples TRBV28 to TRBJ2-1, with D maybe TRBD2 (6 bases). CDR3 loop: CASRNEDSGAEQFF. CDR3 sequence (DNA): TGTGCCAGCAGGAACGAGGATAGCGGCGCTGAGCAGTTCTTC.